This record covers a single TCR beta chain. Data came from immunoSEQ multiplex PCR; TCRdb stores just in-frame clones and leaves some out. The sample includes 220,000 or so clones, over 80% of them seen just once. The sample comes from a study of blood T cell repertoires in COVID-19. Germline CDR1 is KGHSH and CDR2 is LQKENI. CDR3 length: 15 residues. V was pared by 6 bases and J by 4 bases, with 9 bases of the junction left unmatched. The sequenced sample consisted of PBMCs or T cells enriched from blood (not recorded which). This sequence originates from a woman in her thirties or forties who had recovered from COVID-19. The V and J genes are TRBV18 and TRBJ1-2; TRBD1 matches at 9 bases. In DNA form, the CDR3 reads TGTGCCAGCTCGGCCACAGGGGGCGCGGGCTATGGCTACACCTTC. This codes for CASSATGGAGYGYTF.